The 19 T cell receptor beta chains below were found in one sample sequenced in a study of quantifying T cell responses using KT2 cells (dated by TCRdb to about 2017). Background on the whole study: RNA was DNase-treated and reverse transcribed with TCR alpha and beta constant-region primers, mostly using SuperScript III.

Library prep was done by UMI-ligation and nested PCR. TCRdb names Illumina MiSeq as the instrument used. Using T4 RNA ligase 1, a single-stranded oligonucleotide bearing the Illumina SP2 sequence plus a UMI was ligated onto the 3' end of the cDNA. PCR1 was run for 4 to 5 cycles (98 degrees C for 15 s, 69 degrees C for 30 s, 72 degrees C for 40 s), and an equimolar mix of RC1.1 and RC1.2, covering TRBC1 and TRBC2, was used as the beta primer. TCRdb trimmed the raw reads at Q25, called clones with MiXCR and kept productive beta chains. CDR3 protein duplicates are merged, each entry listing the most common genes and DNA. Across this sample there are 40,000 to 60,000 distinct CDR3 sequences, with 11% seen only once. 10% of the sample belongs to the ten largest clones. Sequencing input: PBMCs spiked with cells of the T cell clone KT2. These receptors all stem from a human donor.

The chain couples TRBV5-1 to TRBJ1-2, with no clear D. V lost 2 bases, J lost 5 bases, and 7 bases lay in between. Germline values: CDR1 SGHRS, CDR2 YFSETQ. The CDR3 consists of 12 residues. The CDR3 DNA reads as TGCGCCAGCAGCTTAATAGAGTATGGCTACACCTTC. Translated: CASSLIEYGYTF.

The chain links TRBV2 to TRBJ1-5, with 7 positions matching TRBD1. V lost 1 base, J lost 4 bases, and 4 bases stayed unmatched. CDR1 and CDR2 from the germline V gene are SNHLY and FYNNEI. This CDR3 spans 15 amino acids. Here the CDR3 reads CASSEVRQGNQPQHF. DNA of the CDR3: TGTGCCAGCAGTGAAGTAAGACAGGGAAATCAGCCCCAGCATTTT.

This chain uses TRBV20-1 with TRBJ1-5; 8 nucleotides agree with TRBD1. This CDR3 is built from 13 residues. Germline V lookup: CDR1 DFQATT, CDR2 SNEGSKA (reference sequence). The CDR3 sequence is CSGHRDRNQPQHF. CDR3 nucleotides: TGCAGCGGTCACCGGGACAGGAATCAGCCCCAGCATTTT.

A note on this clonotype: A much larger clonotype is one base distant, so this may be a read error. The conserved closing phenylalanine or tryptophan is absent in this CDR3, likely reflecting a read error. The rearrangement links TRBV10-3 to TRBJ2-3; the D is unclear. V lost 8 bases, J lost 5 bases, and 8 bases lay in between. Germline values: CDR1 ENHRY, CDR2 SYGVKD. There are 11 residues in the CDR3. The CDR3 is CAIGPRDTQYS. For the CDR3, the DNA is TGTGCCATCGGGCCGCGAGATACGCAGTATTCT.

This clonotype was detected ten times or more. The CDR3: CASSLGVAGGHIQYF. The CDR3 region has the DNA TGTGCCAGCAGCTTAGGGGTTGCGGGGGGGCACATTCAGTACTTC. The chain links TRBV11-2 to TRBJ2-4; 9 nucleotides agree with TRBD2. V shed 1 base, J shed 8 bases, and the junction held 6 bases outside the gene matches. In germline, CDR1 is SGHAT, CDR2 FQNNGV. The CDR3 has 15 amino acids.

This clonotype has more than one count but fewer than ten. CDR3 in DNA: TGTGCCAGCGGGGCAATTAAACCCCACGAGCAGTACTTC. Its translation is CASGAIKPHEQYF. The rearrangement joins TRBV7-9 to TRBJ2-7; D is perhaps TRBD1 (5 bases). The CDR3 has 13 residues. V was clipped by 8 bases and J by 5 bases, with 16 bases between them. CDR1 SEHNR and CDR2 FQNEAQ come from the germline V gene (reference sequence).

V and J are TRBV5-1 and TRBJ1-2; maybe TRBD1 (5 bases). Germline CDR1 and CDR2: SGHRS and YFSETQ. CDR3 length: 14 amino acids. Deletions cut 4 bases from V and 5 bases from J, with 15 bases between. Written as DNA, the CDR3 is TGCGCCAGCAGCAGAATAGACAGCGGTTATGGCTACACCTTC. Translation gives CASSRIDSGYGYTF.

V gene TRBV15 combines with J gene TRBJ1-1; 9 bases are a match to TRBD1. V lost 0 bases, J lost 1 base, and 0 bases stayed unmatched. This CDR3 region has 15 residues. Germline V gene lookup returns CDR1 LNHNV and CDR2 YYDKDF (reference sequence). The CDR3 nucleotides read TGTGCCACCAGCAGAGAGGACAGGGGGAACACTGAAGCTTTCTTT. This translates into CATSREDRGNTEAFF.

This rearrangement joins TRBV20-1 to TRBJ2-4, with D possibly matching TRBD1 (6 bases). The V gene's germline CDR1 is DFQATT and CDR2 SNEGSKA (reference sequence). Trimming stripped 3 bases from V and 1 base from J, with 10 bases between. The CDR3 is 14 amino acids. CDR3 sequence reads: CSASKGGAKNIQYF. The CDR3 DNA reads TGCAGTGCTAGTAAAGGGGGTGCCAAAAACATTCAGTACTTC.

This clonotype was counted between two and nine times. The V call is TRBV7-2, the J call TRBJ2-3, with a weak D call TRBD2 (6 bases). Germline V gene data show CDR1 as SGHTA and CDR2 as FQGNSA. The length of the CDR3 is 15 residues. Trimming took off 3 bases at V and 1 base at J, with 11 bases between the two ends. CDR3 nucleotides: TGTGCCAGCAGCTTCGCGTCGGGGGGCACAGATACGCAGTATTTT. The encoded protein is CASSFASGGTDTQYF.

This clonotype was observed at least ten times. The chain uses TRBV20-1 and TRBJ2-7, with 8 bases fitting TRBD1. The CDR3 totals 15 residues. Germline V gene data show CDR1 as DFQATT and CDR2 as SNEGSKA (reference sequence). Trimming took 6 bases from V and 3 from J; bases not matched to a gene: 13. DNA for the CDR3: TGCAGTGCGCCAGGGGGCTGGGTCAGGGGCTACGAGCAGTACTTC. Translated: CSAPGGWVRGYEQYF.

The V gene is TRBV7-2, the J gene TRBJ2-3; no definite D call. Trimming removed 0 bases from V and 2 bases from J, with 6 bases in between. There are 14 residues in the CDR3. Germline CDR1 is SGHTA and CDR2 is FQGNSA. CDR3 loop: CASSLAINTDTQYF. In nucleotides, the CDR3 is TGTGCCAGCAGCTTAGCGATCAACACAGATACGCAGTATTTT.

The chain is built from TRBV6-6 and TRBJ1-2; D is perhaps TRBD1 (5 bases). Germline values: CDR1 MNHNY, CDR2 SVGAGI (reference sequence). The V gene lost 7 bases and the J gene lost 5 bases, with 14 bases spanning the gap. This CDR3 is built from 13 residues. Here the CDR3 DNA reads TGTGCCAGCACCTCGACAGCCATATATGGCTACACCTTC. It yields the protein CASTSTAIYGYTF.

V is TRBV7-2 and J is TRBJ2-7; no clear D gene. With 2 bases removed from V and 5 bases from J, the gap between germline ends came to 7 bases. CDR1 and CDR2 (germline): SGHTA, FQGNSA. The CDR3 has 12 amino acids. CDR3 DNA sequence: TGTGCCAGCAGCTTAATAGAGAACGAGCAGTACTTC. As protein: CASSLIENEQYF.

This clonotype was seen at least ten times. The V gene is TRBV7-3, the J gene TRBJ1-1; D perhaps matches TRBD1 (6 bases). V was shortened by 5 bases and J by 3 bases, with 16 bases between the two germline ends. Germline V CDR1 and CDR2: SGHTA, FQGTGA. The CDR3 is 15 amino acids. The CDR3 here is CASSDGPGAYTEAFF. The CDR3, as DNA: TGTGCCAGCAGCGACGGGCCAGGGGCATACACTGAAGCTTTCTTT. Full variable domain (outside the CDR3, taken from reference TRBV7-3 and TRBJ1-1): GAGVSQTPSNKVTEKGKYVELRCDPISGHTALYWYRQSLGQGPEFLIYFQGTGAADDSGLPNDRFFAVRPEGSVSTLKIQRTERGDSAVYLCASSDGPGAYTEAFFGQGTRLTVV.

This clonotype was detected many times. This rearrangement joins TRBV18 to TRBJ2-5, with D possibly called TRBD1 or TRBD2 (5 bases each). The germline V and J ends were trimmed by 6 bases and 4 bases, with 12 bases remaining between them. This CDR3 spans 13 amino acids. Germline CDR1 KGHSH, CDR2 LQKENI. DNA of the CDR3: TGTGCCAGCTCGACCGGGGACCTAGAGACCCAGTACTTC. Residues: CASSTGDLETQYF. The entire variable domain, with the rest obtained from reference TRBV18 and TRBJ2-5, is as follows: NAGVMQNPRHLVRRRGQEARLRCSPMKGHSHVYWYRQLPEEGLKFMVYLQKENIIDESGMPKERFSAEFPKEGPSILRIQQVVRGDSAAYFCASSTGDLETQYFGPGTRLLVL.

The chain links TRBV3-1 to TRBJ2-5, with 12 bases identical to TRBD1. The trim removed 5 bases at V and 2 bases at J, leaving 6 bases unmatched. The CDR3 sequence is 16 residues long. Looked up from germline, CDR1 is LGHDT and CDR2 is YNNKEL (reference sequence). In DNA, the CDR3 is TGTGCCAGCAGCGACCGGGACAGGGGGCGGCAAGAGACCCAGTACTTC. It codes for CASSDRDRGRQETQYF.

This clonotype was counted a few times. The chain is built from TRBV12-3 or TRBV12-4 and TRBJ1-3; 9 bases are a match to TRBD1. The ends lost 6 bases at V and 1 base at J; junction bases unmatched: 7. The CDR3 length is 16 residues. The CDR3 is CASRPHRGQSGNTIYF. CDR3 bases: TGTGCCAGCAGGCCCCACAGGGGGCAATCTGGAAACACCATATATTTT.

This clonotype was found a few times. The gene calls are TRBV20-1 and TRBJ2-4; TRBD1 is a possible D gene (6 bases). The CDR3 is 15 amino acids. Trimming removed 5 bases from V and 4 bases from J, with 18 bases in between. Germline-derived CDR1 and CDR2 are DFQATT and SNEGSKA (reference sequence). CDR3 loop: CSAATGRIQKNIQYF. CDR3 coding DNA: TGCAGTGCTGCCACAGGGCGAATTCAAAAAAACATTCAGTACTTC.